This TCR beta chain comes out of a study of T-cell memory formation after mild COVID-19. This clonotype showed up many times. Its matching antigen is unknown. The germline V gene has CDR1 SGHNT and CDR2 YYREEE (reference sequence). Trimming took off 1 base at V and 7 bases at J, with 12 bases between the two ends. This CDR3 is built from 14 residues. Barcoded TCR alpha and TCR beta cDNA libraries with UMIs came from 5'RACE using constant-segment primers. TCRdb reprocessed the 5' RACE reads with MiXCR, giving one entry per CDR3 protein. Of roughly 130,000 distinct CDR3 sequences in the sample, roughly 6% were seen once. Study-level results: Proof of SARS-CoV-2 specificity was absent for the second-wave clones that crested on day 37.

Material for sequencing was PBMCs or a T cell subset sorted from them (not recorded which). This rearrangement joins TRBV5-4 to TRBJ2-1; maybe TRBD2 (7 bases). This receptor was identified in an adult woman who had mild COVID-19 (a few samples of this study predate the infection). Cell type and time point are not known. Written as DNA, the CDR3 is TGTGCCAGCAGCTTGTCCCGGGGGGCGAATGAGCAGTTCTTC. It encodes CASSLSRGANEQFF.